This is a list of T cell receptor beta chains from one sample in a study of radiotherapy plus CTLA-4 blockade in lung cancer. Sequencing used immunoSEQ multiplex PCR; TCRdb keeps in-frame clones, though not all of them. This table holds about 60,000 clones, approximately 68% found once. Specimen: peripheral blood, collected from a patient treated with radiotherapy plus ipilimumab. Source of these receptors: a human donor with non-small cell lung cancer whose response to radiotherapy plus ipilimumab could not be evaluated. Both conserved end residues are part of each CDR3. The D gene is left open where the match is weak. Clone size appears in some rows only: once, few, many, or a class for an expanded clone.

V,D,size,J,CDR3,DNA
TRBV7-9,NA,NA,TRBJ1-5,CASRGDSNQPQHF,TGTGCCAGCAGGGGAGATAGCAATCAGCCCCAGCATTTT
TRBV6-4,NA,NA,TRBJ1-1,CASSDWAGAEAFF,TGTGCCAGCAGTGATTGGGCAGGGGCTGAAGCTTTCTTT
TRBV6-5,TRBD1,NA,TRBJ2-7,CASRPTGGSEQYF,TGTGCCAGCAGGCCGACAGGGGGCAGCGAGCAGTACTTC
TRBV27,TRBD1,NA,TRBJ2-7,CASSTGWQGANEQYF,TGTGCCAGCAGTACGGGGTGGCAGGGGGCAAACGAGCAGTACTTC
TRBV6-1,NA,NA,TRBJ2-7,CASCNGSSYEQYF,TGTGCCAGCTGTAACGGGAGCTCCTACGAGCAGTACTTC
TRBV7-2,NA,NA,TRBJ2-2,CASSPLAYTGELFF,TGTGCCAGCAGCCCACTAGCCTACACCGGGGAGCTGTTTTTT
TRBV28,TRBD1,few,TRBJ1-2,CASSRGGTGRGGYTF,TGTGCCAGCAGTAGGGGCGGGACAGGGAGGGGTGGCTACACCTTC
TRBV27,NA,NA,TRBJ2-7,CASSLSDSYEQYF,TGTGCCAGCAGTTTATCGGACAGCTACGAGCAGTACTTC
TRBV19,TRBD1,few,TRBJ2-7,CASTLRDRPYEQYF,TGTGCCAGTACCCTCCGGGACAGGCCCTACGAGCAGTACTTC
TRBV28,NA,NA,TRBJ2-7,CASRRDIWQYF,TGTGCCAGCAGACGGGACATTTGGCAGTACTTC
TRBV5-1,TRBD1,NA,TRBJ2-3,CASSLGQGRGDTQYF,TGCGCCAGCAGCTTGGGACAGGGGCGAGGGGATACGCAGTATTTT
TRBV19,NA,NA,TRBJ2-1,CASKDPRREYNEQFF,TGTGCCAGTAAAGACCCTCGGAGGGAATACAATGAGCAGTTCTTC
TRBV5-5,NA,many,TRBJ1-2,CASSFTPDLLDGYTF,TGTGCCAGCAGCTTCACTCCAGATCTCCTAGATGGCTACACCTTC
TRBV9,NA,once,TRBJ2-2,CASSVRDTNTGELFF,TGTGCCAGCAGCGTAAGGGACACGAACACCGGGGAGCTGTTTTTT
TRBV4-2,TRBD2,once,TRBJ2-1,CASSQVLAGAYNEQFF,TGTGCCAGCAGCCAAGTTCTAGCGGGGGCTTACAATGAGCAGTTCTTC
TRBV2,TRBD1,NA,TRBJ1-2,CASRRGQGLANYGYTF,TGTGCCAGCAGAAGAGGACAGGGGCTTGCTAACTATGGCTACACCTTC
TRBV29-1,NA,NA,TRBJ1-4,CSVVTQGLEKLFF,TGCAGCGTTGTAACACAGGGCCTTGAAAAACTGTTTTTT
TRBV4-2,TRBD1,few,TRBJ1-2,CASSQLGTGGLHGYTF,TGTGCCAGCAGCCAATTGGGGACAGGGGGCCTTCATGGCTACACCTTC
TRBV23-1,NA,NA,TRBJ2-4,CASPLQDSLAKNIQYF,TGCGCCAGCCCTCTTCAGGATTCCCTAGCCAAAAACATTCAGTACTTC
TRBV7-9,TRBD1,few,TRBJ1-2,CASSLYPQGQGTSGYTF,TGTGCCAGCAGCTTATATCCCCAAGGACAGGGGACCTCTGGCTACACCTTC
TRBV9,NA,NA,TRBJ1-3,CASSVGGRNTIYF,TGTGCCAGCAGCGTAGGCGGGCGAAACACCATATATTTT
TRBV2,NA,NA,TRBJ2-7,CASSEAPGVSYEQYF,TGTGCCAGCAGTGAAGCGCCGGGAGTCTCCTACGAGCAGTACTTC
TRBV21-1,NA,NA,TRBJ2-7,CASSKSSRGSSYEQYF,TGTGCCAGCAGCAAATCGTCCAGGGGTAGCTCCTACGAGCAGTACTTC
TRBV6-1,TRBD1,NA,TRBJ2-5,CASSEQGQGEEQYF,TGTGCCAGCAGTGAACAAGGACAGGGGGAAGAGCAGTACTTC
TRBV7-2,NA,NA,TRBJ1-1,CASSLGGPMNTEAFF,TGTGCCAGCAGCTTAGGGGGCCCCATGAACACTGAAGCTTTCTTT
TRBV11-2,TRBD1,few,TRBJ1-1,CASSLGTANTEAFF,TGTGCCAGCAGCCTCGGGACAGCTAACACTGAAGCTTTCTTT
TRBV30,TRBD1,NA,TRBJ1-1,CAWSIYRGTEAFF,TGTGCCTGGAGTATTTACAGGGGCACTGAAGCTTTCTTT
TRBV19,NA,few,TRBJ2-5,CASSMVVSGIIQETQYF,TGTGCCAGTAGTATGGTTGTATCGGGGATAATCCAAGAGACCCAGTACTTC
TRBV30,NA,once,TRBJ1-1,CAWSGAVNTEAFF,TGTGCCTGGAGTGGGGCAGTGAACACTGAAGCTTTCTTT
TRBV19,TRBD2,NA,TRBJ2-1,CASSLFGSTSGTYNEQFF,TGTGCCAGTAGTTTATTTGGGAGCACTAGCGGGACCTACAATGAGCAGTTCTTC
TRBV5-1,NA,NA,TRBJ2-3,CASSVAGVGDTQYF,TGCGCCAGCAGCGTAGCAGGGGTAGGGGATACGCAGTATTTT
TRBV6-5,TRBD1,NA,TRBJ1-1,CASRRTGTYTEAFF,TGTGCCAGCAGACGGACAGGGACGTACACTGAAGCTTTCTTT
TRBV7-6,TRBD1,NA,TRBJ2-7,CASSLEDRGYLPGYEQYF,TGTGCCAGCAGCTTAGAGGACAGGGGCTACCTTCCGGGATACGAGCAGTACTTC
TRBV6-5,TRBD2,NA,TRBJ2-2,CASSLGGGNTGELFF,TGTGCCAGCAGTCTGGGCGGGGGGAACACCGGGGAGCTGTTTTTT
TRBV19,NA,NA,TRBJ2-7,CASSNNRVEKQYF,TGTGCCAGTAGTAACAACAGGGTGGAAAAGCAGTACTTC